This T cell receptor (beta chain) was retrieved from a study of cytomegalovirus exposure and HLA in healthy donors. CDR1 and CDR2 (germline): SGHKS, YYEKEE (reference sequence). The CDR3 is 15 residues long. V lost 0 bases, J lost 4 bases, and 4 bases stayed unmatched. PCR primers comprised 60 Vbeta and 13 Jbeta primers. The data were produced by immunoSEQ multiplex PCR, yet TCRdb's version contains in-frame clones alone and is incomplete. Seen in this sample are 100,000 to 150,000 clones; the ten most common clones hold about 2.3%. The origin of this receptor is a man between 40 and 49 years old in good health and CMV-seronegative. The chain has TRBV5-5 and TRBJ2-7; 10 bases align to TRBD1. The sample consisted of PBMCs. The CDR3 sequence is CASSLGRDRGYEQYF. Written as DNA, the CDR3 is TGTGCCAGCAGCTTGGGCCGGGACAGGGGTTACGAGCAGTACTTC. Full variable domain (rest looked up from reference TRBV5-5 and TRBJ2-7): DAGVTQSPTHLIKTRGQQVTLRCSPISGHKSVSWYQQVLGQGPQFIFQYYEKEERGRGNFPDRFSARQFPNYSSELNVNALLLGDSALYLCASSLGRDRGYEQYFGPGTRLTVT.